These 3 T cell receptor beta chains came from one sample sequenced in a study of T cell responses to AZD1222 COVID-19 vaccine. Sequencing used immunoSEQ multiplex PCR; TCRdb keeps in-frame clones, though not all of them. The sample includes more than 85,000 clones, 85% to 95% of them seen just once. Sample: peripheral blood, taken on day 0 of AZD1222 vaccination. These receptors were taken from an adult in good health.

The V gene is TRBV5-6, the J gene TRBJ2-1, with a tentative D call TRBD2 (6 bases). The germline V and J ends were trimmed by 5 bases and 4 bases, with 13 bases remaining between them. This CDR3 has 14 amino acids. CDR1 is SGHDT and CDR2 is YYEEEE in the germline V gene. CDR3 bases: TGTGCCAGCAGTTTGACGGGACTTTACAATGAGCAGTTCTTC. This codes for CASSLTGLYNEQFF.

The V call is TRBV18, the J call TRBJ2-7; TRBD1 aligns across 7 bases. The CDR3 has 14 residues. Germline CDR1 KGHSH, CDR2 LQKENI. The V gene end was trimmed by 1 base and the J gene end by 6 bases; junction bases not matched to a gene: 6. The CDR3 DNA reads TGTGCCAGCTCACCACGCGACAGGGTCGGCGAGCAGTACTTC. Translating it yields CASSPRDRVGEQYF.

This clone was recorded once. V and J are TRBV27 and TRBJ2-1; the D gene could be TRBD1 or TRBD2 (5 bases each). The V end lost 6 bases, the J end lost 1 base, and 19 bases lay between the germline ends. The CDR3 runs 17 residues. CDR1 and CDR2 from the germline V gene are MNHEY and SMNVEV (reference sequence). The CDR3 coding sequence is TGTGCCAGCAGACCCAGGGACGGCGAGCTTTCCTACAATGAGCAGTTCTTC. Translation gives CASRPRDGELSYNEQFF.